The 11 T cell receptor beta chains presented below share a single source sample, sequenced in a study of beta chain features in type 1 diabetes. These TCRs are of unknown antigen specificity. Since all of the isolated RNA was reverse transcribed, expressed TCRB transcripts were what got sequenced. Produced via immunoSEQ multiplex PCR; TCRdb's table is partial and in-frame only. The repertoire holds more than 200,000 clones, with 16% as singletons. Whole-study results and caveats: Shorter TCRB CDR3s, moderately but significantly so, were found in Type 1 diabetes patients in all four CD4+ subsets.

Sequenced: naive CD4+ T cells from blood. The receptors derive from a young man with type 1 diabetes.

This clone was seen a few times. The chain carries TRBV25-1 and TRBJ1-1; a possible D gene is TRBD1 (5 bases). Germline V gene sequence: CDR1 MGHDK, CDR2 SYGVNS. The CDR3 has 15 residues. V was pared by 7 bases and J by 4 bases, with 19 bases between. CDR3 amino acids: CASKRDVSGSTEAFF. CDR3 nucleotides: TGTGCCAGCAAACGGGACGTATCAGGGAGCACTGAAGCTTTCTTT. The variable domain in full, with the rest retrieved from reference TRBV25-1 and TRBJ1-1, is EADIYQTPRYLVIGTGKKITLECSQTMGHDKMYWYQQDPGMELHLIHYSYGVNSTEKGDLSSESTVSRIRTEHFPLTLESARPSHTSQYLCASKRDVSGSTEAFFGQGTRLTVV.

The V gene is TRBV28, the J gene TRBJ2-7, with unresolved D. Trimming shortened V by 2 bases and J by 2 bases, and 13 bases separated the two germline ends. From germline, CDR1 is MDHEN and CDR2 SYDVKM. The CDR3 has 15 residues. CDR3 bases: TGTGCCAGCAGTTTAGGTGGCGGCACCCCCTACGAGCAGTACTTC. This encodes CASSLGGGTPYEQYF.

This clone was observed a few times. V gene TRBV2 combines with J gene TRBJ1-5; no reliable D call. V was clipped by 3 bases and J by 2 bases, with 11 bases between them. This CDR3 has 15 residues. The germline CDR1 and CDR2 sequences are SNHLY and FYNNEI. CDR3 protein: CASSDTTVGNQPQHF. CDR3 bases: TGTGCCAGCAGTGACACGACTGTTGGCAATCAGCCCCAGCATTTT.

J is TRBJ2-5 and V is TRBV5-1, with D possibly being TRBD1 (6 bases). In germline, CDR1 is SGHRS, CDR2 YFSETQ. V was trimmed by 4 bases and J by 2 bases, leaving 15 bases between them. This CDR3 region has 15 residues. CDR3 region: CASSPIGTTQETQYF. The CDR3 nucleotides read TGCGCCAGCAGCCCAATCGGGACAACTCAAGAGACCCAGTACTTC.

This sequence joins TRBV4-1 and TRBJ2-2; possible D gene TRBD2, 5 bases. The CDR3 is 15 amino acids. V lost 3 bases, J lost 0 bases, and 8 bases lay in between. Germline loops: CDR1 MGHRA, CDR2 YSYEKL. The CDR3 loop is CASSHPGANTGELFF. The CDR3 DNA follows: TGCGCCAGCAGCCACCCCGGGGCGAACACCGGGGAGCTGTTTTTT.

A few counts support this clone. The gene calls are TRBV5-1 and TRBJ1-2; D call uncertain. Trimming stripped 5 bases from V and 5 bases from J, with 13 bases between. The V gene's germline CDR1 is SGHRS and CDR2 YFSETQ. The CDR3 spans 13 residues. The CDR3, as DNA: TGCGCCAGCAGACCACCGACGGCTTATGGCTACACCTTC. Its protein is CASRPPTAYGYTF. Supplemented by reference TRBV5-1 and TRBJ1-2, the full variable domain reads KAGVTQTPRYLIKTRGQQVTLSCSPISGHRSVSWYQQTPGQGLQFLFEYFSETQRNKGNFPGRFSGRQFSNSRSEMNVSTLELGDSALYLCASRPPTAYGYTFGSGTRLTVV.

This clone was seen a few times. In DNA form, the CDR3 reads TGTGCCAGCAGCTCGGGCAGCTATAGCAATCAGCCCCAGCATTTT. Amino acid sequence: CASSSGSYSNQPQHF. This chain links TRBV7-9 with TRBJ1-5; D uncertain. Germline CDR1 reads SEHNR; CDR2 reads FQNEAQ (reference sequence). This CDR3 region has 15 residues. V was clipped by 4 bases and J by 0 bases, with 10 bases between them.

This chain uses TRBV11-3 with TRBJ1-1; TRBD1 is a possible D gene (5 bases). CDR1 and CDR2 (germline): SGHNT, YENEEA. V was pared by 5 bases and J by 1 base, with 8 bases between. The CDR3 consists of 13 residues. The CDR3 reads CASSATGNTEAFF. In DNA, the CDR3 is TGTGCCAGCAGCGCTACAGGGAACACTGAAGCTTTCTTT.

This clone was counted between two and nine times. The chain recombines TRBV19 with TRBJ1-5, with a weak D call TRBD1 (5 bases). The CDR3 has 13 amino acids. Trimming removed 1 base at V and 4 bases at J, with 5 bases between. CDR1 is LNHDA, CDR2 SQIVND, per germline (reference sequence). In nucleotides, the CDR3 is TGTGCCAGTAGTATAGGACAGAATCAGCCCCAGCATTTT. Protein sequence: CASSIGQNQPQHF.

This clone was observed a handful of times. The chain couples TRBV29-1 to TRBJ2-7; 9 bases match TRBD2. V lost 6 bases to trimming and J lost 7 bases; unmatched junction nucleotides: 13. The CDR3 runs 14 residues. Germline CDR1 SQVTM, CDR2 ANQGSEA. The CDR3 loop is CSVRHGGRVGEQYF. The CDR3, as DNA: TGCAGCGTACGGCATGGCGGGAGGGTAGGAGAGCAGTACTTC.

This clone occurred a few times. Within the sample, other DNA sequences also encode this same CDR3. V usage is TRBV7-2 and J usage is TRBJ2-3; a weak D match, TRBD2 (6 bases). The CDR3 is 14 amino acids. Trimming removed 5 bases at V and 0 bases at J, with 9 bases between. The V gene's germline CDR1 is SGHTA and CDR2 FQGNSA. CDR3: CASSLGTSTDTQYF. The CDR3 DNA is TGTGCCAGCAGCCTGGGGACTAGCACAGATACGCAGTATTTT.